This is a list of T cell receptor beta chains from one sample in a study of blood T cell repertoires in COVID-19. Data came from immunoSEQ multiplex PCR; TCRdb stores just in-frame clones and leaves some out. The sample lists 130,000 or so clones; roughly 84% were seen once. Sample: PBMCs or T cells enriched from blood (not recorded which). The receptors shown here come from a woman aged 25 to 39 who had recovered from COVID-19. The CDR3 runs from the conserved cysteine through the conserved F or W. The D gene is left open where the match is weak. Not all rows give a size; the values are once, few, many and, for expanded clones, a class.

V: TRBV30
D: .
J: TRBJ2-7
size: few
length: 12
DNA: TGTGCCTGGAGTGCGACTGAGTACGAGCAGTACTTC
CDR3: CAWSATEYEQYF

V: TRBV5-1
D: TRBD1
J: TRBJ1-3
size: .
length: 15
DNA: TGCGCCAGCAGCTTGGTAACAGGGGCTGGAAACACCATATATTTT
CDR3: CASSLVTGAGNTIYF

V: TRBV28
D: TRBD1
J: TRBJ2-3
size: .
length: 16
DNA: TGTGCCAGCAGCCCCGGGACAGGGGGCCGCACAGATACGCAGTATTTT
CDR3: CASSPGTGGRTDTQYF

V: TRBV27
D: TRBD1
J: TRBJ1-1
size: .
length: 13
DNA: TGTGCCAGCAGTTTACAGGGGGATGCTGAAGCTTTCTTT
CDR3: CASSLQGDAEAFF

V: TRBV19
D: .
J: TRBJ1-2
size: .
length: 15
DNA: TGTGCCAGTAGTCCATTTCGGGAGGACCTCTATGGCTACACCTTC
CDR3: CASSPFREDLYGYTF

V: TRBV2
D: .
J: TRBJ2-3
size: once
length: 14
DNA: TGTGCCACCGCGGTGGGGCATAGCACAGATACGCAGTATTTT
CDR3: CATAVGHSTDTQYF

V: TRBV28
D: TRBD2
J: TRBJ2-7
size: .
length: 13
DNA: TGTGCCAGCGAAACTAGCGGAACCTACGAGCAGTACTTC
CDR3: CASETSGTYEQYF

V: TRBV7-3
D: TRBD1
J: TRBJ2-5
size: .
length: 13
DNA: TGTGCCAGCAGCTTAAGGACAGGGGAGACCCAGTACTTC
CDR3: CASSLRTGETQYF

V: TRBV5-1
D: TRBD1
J: TRBJ1-3
size: .
length: 13
DNA: TGCGCCACCCAGACAGGGCCGGGAAACACCATATATTTT
CDR3: CATQTGPGNTIYF

V: TRBV7-2
D: TRBD1
J: TRBJ1-6
size: .
length: 16
DNA: TGTGCCAGCAGCTCAGCCGGGACAGGGCGAAATTCACCCCTCCACTTT
CDR3: CASSSAGTGRNSPLHF

V: TRBV7-9
D: .
J: TRBJ1-6
size: .
length: 14
DNA: TGTGCCAGCGGACTTGGAGGTTGGAATTCACCCCTCCACTTT
CDR3: CASGLGGWNSPLHF

V: TRBV3-1/TRBV3-2
D: .
J: TRBJ2-1
size: once
length: 15
DNA: TGTGCCAGCAGCCCTCGACAGGCGCTACAATTTGAGCAGTTCTTC
CDR3: CASSPRQALQFEQFF

V: TRBV30
D: TRBD1
J: TRBJ1-6
size: .
length: 13
DNA: TGTGCCTGGGGGACAGATTACTTTTCACCCCTCCACTTT
CDR3: CAWGTDYFSPLHF

V: TRBV6-5
D: TRBD1
J: TRBJ1-1
size: few
length: 15
DNA: TGTGCCAGCAGTCCACCGGACAGGGGTGGGACTGAAGCTTTCTTT
CDR3: CASSPPDRGGTEAFF

V: TRBV18
D: .
J: TRBJ1-3
size: .
length: 14
DNA: TGTGCCAGCTCACCGCGGAGCTCTGGAAACACCATATATTTT
CDR3: CASSPRSSGNTIYF

V: TRBV28
D: .
J: TRBJ1-1
size: .
length: 16
DNA: TGTGCCAGCAGTCCCCCCGGGCAGGGCTTAAACACTGAAGCTTTCTTT
CDR3: CASSPPGQGLNTEAFF

V: TRBV28
D: .
J: TRBJ2-7
size: .
length: 15
DNA: TGTGCCAGCATCCCTCGCGGGGCGGGATCGGCCGAGCAGTACTTC
CDR3: CASIPRGAGSAEQYF